This T cell receptor beta chain was profiled in a study of control samples from healthy donors and cancer patients. Germline V gene sequence: CDR1 MNHEY, CDR2 SVGEGT. The V end lost 5 bases, the J end lost 1 base, and 15 bases lay between the germline ends. CDR3 length equals 16 residues. Here immunoSEQ multiplex PCR was the method, and the copy in TCRdb shows in-frame clones only, minus some. This sample has around 100,000 clones, with roughly nine tenths found just once. This sequence originates from a woman aged 50 to 60 in good health. Sample: blood. The chain joins TRBV6-2 or TRBV6-3 to TRBJ2-1, with D unclear. The CDR3 coding sequence is TGTGCCAGCAGTGATCTAAAACTATCGTCCTACAATGAGCAGTTCTTC. Its translation is CASSDLKLSSYNEQFF.